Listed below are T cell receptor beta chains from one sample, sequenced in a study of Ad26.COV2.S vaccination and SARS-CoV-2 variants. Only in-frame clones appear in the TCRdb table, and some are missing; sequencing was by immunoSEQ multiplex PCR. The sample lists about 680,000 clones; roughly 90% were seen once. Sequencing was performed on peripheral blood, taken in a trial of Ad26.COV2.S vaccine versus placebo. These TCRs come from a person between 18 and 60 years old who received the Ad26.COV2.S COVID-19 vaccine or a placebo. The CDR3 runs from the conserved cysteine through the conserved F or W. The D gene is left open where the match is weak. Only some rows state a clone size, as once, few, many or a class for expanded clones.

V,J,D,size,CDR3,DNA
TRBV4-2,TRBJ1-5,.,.,CASSQDERRASVGGQPQHF,TGTGCCAGCAGCCAAGATGAACGGCGGGCCTCTGTAGGAGGTCAGCCCCAGCATTTT
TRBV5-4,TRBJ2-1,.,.,CASSAGRTRSSYNEQFF,TGTGCCAGCAGCGCCGGACGGACCCGAAGCTCCTACAATGAGCAGTTCTTC
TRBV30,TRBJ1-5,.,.,CAWGQSNQPQHF,TGTGCCTGGGGGCAAAGCAATCAGCCCCAGCATTTT
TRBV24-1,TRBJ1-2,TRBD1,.,CATSDEGTGPNYGYTF,TGTGCCACCAGTGATGAGGGGACAGGCCCTAACTATGGCTACACCTTC
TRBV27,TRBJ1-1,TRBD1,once,CASSPQGGGTEAFF,TGTGCCAGCAGTCCACAGGGGGGGGGCACTGAAGCTTTCTTT
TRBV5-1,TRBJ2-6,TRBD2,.,CASSNLAGAVGANVLTF,TGCGCCAGCAGCAACCTAGCGGGAGCAGTTGGGGCCAACGTCCTGACTTTC
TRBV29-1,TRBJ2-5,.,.,CSVAHGGLETQYF,TGCAGCGTTGCCCACGGGGGGCTGGAGACCCAGTACTTC
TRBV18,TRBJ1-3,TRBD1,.,CASSTRPGQFNSGNTIYF,TGTGCCAGCTCAACGCGGCCGGGACAGTTTAACTCTGGAAACACCATATATTTT
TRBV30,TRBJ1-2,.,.,CAWRVSGTLYGYTF,TGTGCCTGGAGGGTTTCTGGGACACTCTATGGCTACACCTTC
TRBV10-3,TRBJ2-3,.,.,CAISEGADTQYF,TGTGCCATCAGTGAGGGAGCAGATACGCAGTATTTT
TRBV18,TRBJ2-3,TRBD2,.,CASSPGTTTDTQYF,TGTGCCAGCTCGCCCGGGACTACCACAGATACGCAGTATTTT
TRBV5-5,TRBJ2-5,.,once,CASSSTSGTIQETQYF,TGTGCCAGCAGCAGCACCTCCGGGACCATCCAAGAGACCCAGTACTTC
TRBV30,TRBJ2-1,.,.,CALEGRSYNEQFF,TGTGCCCTGGAAGGGCGGAGCTACAATGAGCAGTTCTTC